These 18 T cell receptor beta chains originate from one sample sequenced in a study of patients and donors after allogeneic stem cell transplantation. A single record per CDR3 protein comes from TCRdb applying MiXCR to the RT-PCR reads. The table lists about 960,000 distinct CDR3 sequences, approximately 18% of them singletons. The specimen sequenced was blood, either unsorted or a sorted T cell fraction (not recorded which). Source of these receptors: a human donor who was either an allogeneic HSCT recipient or a stem cell or donor lymphocyte infusion donor (not recorded which). It is not recorded whose cells these are; they may come from a transplant donor.

The chain links TRBV7-3 to TRBJ2-1; D is unresolved. Germline loops: CDR1 SGHTA, CDR2 FQGTGA. The CDR3 spans 15 residues. V lost 2 bases and J lost 7, with 15 bases in between. This chain's CDR3 is CASSLFSSPGNEQFF. The CDR3 bases are TGTGCCAGCAGCTTATTTTCTTCTCCGGGTAATGAGCAGTTCTTC.

The gene calls are TRBV7-9 and TRBJ2-1; 11 positions agree with TRBD2. Germline V gene sequence: CDR1 SEHNR, CDR2 FQNEAQ (reference sequence). J lost 7 bases, V lost 1 base, and 3 bases had no gene match. The CDR3 runs 15 residues. The CDR3: CASSLGLAGWNEQFF. CDR3 nucleotides: TGTGCCAGCAGCTTAGGACTAGCGGGATGGAATGAGCAGTTCTTC. The full variable domain, in which reference TRBV7-9 and TRBJ2-1 provide the parts outside the CDR3, is DTGVSQNPRHKITKRGQNVTFRCDPISEHNRLYWYRQTLGQGPEFLTYFQNEAQLEKSRLLSDRFSAERPKGSFSTLEIQRTEQGDSAMYLCASSLGLAGWNEQFFGPGTRLTVL.

This rearrangement joins TRBV4-1 to TRBJ1-4, with a weak D call TRBD1 (6 bases). The germline V gene encodes CDR1 MGHRA and CDR2 YSYEKL. The CDR3 contains 16 residues. Trimming removed 0 bases from V and 2 bases from J, with 10 bases in between. The CDR3 here is CASSQEGGSTNEKLFF. CDR3 DNA: TGCGCCAGCAGCCAAGAGGGGGGCAGCACTAATGAAAAACTGTTTTTT.

This clonotype was seen more than once but under ten times. The chain is built from TRBV4-2 and TRBJ2-1; 9 positions match TRBD2. There are 18 residues in the CDR3. The ends lost 0 bases at V and 4 bases at J; junction bases unmatched: 10. Germline V gene data show CDR1 as LGHNA and CDR2 as YNFKEQ. CDR3 residues: CASSQEFGLAGIYNEQFF. Here the CDR3 DNA reads TGTGCCAGCAGCCAAGAATTCGGTCTAGCGGGGATTTACAATGAGCAGTTCTTC.

This clonotype was observed many times. This chain uses TRBV10-3 with TRBJ2-1; 7 bases line up with TRBD2. Germline CDR1 and CDR2: ENHRY and SYGVKD. This CDR3 has 14 residues. The V gene end was trimmed by 3 bases and the J gene end by 12 bases; junction bases not matched to a gene: 11. CDR3 DNA: TGTGCCATCAGTGAACACGAGGTATTAGCGGGGCAGTTCTTC. Translated: CAISEHEVLAGQFF.

CDR3 residues: CASSFGATRSSSYNEQFF. Written as DNA, the CDR3 is TGTGCCAGCAGTTTTGGGGCGACTAGATCTAGCTCCTACAATGAGCAGTTCTTC. The chain employs TRBV27 and TRBJ2-1, with D possibly TRBD2 on 6 matching bases. In germline, CDR1 is MNHEY, CDR2 SMNVEV (reference sequence). The CDR3 covers 18 residues. Trimming cost V 3 bases and J 0 bases, with 18 bases left between them.

With respect to this clonotype: The junction shows a germline mismatch at one end, possibly a read error. J is TRBJ2-2 and V is TRBV24-1; D remains ambiguous. CDR1 KGHDR and CDR2 SFDVKD come from the germline V gene. This CDR3 region has 15 residues. The CDR3 region is CATREPNSNSGELFF. The CDR3 DNA is TGTGCCACCCGAGAGCCCAACTCGAACAGCGGGGAGCTGTTTTTT.

V is TRBV20-1 and J is TRBJ2-7, with D maybe TRBD1 (5 bases). The CDR3 length is 11 residues. Trimming removed 6 bases at V and 5 bases at J, with 11 bases between. Germline V gene data show CDR1 as DFQATT and CDR2 as SNEGSKA (reference sequence). CDR3 nucleotide sequence: TGCAGTGCGATGACAGCCGACGAGCAGTACTTC. Amino acid sequence: CSAMTADEQYF.

The sample holds a few counts of this clonotype. The gene calls are TRBV7-9 and TRBJ1-1, with unresolved D. This CDR3 has 15 amino acids. Deletions cut 4 bases from V and 1 base from J, with 13 bases between. Germline V CDR1 and CDR2: SEHNR, FQNEAQ (reference sequence). Written as DNA, the CDR3 is TGTGCCAGCAGCTACCGGGTGGAGGCGAACACTGAAGCTTTCTTT. Protein: CASSYRVEANTEAFF.

This chain joins TRBV3-1 and TRBJ1-1, with 7 bases identical to TRBD1. Germline CDR1 reads LGHDT; CDR2 reads YNNKEL (reference sequence). This CDR3 spans 16 amino acids. Germline trimming cut 1 base from V and 4 bases from J; bases unmatched to any gene: 9. The CDR3 loop is CASSQGKTGRGTEAFF. CDR3 DNA: TGTGCCAGCAGCCAAGGGAAGACAGGGCGGGGCACTGAAGCTTTCTTT.

This clonotype was detected a few times. This chain joins TRBV6-1 and TRBJ1-1; D gene unclear. There are 14 residues in the CDR3. Trimming left V 3 bases short and J 5 bases short, with 13 bases between. Per germline, CDR1 MNHNS and CDR2 SASEGT. The CDR3 nucleotides are TGTGCCAGCAGTGATACTTGGTATGGGACTGAAGCTTTCTTT. Translated, it gives CASSDTWYGTEAFF.

In this sample, this clonotype turned up a few times. The chain recombines TRBV7-2 with TRBJ2-1, with a tentative D call TRBD2 (6 bases). The CDR3 totals 14 residues. V was cut by 2 bases and J by 3 bases, with 8 bases left in between. CDR1 is SGHTA, CDR2 FQGNSA, per germline. The CDR3 here is CASSLRDFYNEQFF. The CDR3 DNA follows: TGTGCCAGCAGCTTACGGGACTTCTACAATGAGCAGTTCTTC.

The chain recombines TRBV7-3 with TRBJ1-1; no definite D call. Trimming removed 2 bases from V and 1 base from J, with 17 bases in between. CDR1 SGHTA and CDR2 FQGTGA come from the germline V gene. The CDR3 is 17 residues long. CDR3 sequence (DNA): TGTGCCAGCAGCTTATATGGTCGCAAGGGCCGGAACACTGAAGCTTTCTTT. Translating it yields CASSLYGRKGRNTEAFF.

This clonotype appeared a few times. The chain carries TRBV29-1 and TRBJ1-4; possible D gene TRBD1, 5 bases. V dropped 6 bases and J dropped 4 bases, with 15 bases sitting between them. Germline assignment: CDR1 SQVTM and CDR2 ANQGSEA. The CDR3 runs 14 residues. The CDR3 is CSVGLDTNNEKLFF. The DNA for the CDR3 is TGCAGCGTGGGGTTGGACACCAATAATGAAAAACTGTTTTTT.

The chain uses TRBV20-1 and TRBJ1-6; D not resolved. The germline V and J ends were trimmed by 5 bases and 7 bases, with 12 bases remaining between them. Germline loops: CDR1 DFQATT, CDR2 SNEGSKA (reference sequence). CDR3 length: 13 amino acids. This CDR3 is CSAPLAGNSPLHF. The CDR3 DNA reads TGCAGTGCTCCTCTCGCCGGGAATTCACCCCTCCACTTT.

The V call is TRBV7-8, the J call TRBJ1-1, with D perhaps matching TRBD1 (5 bases). Between the trimmed V and J ends, which lost 4 bases and 6 bases, there was a span of 18 bases. Germline V gene data show CDR1 as SGHVS and CDR2 as FQNEAQ. CDR3 size: 15 residues. The CDR3 reads CASSSGGVAAPEAFF. The CDR3 coding sequence is TGTGCCAGCAGCTCTGGGGGAGTAGCCGCCCCTGAAGCTTTCTTT.

This clonotype was counted a few times. The rearrangement uses TRBV10-3 and TRBJ2-7, with 9 bases lining up with TRBD1. The CDR3 contains 12 residues. V lost 7 bases and J lost 4; bases outside the gene matches: 2. The V gene's germline CDR1 is ENHRY and CDR2 SYGVKD. For the CDR3, the DNA is TGTGCCATCATGGGACAGGGATACGAGCAGTACTTC. The encoded protein is CAIMGQGYEQYF.

V usage is TRBV7-3 and J usage is TRBJ1-3; D not certain. V was cut by 5 bases and J by 1 base, with 12 bases left in between. This CDR3 has 15 amino acids. Germline V CDR1 and CDR2: SGHTA, FQGTGA. CDR3 loop: CASSPNPGSGNTIYF. CDR3 nucleotides: TGTGCCAGCAGCCCCAATCCTGGATCTGGAAACACCATATATTTT.